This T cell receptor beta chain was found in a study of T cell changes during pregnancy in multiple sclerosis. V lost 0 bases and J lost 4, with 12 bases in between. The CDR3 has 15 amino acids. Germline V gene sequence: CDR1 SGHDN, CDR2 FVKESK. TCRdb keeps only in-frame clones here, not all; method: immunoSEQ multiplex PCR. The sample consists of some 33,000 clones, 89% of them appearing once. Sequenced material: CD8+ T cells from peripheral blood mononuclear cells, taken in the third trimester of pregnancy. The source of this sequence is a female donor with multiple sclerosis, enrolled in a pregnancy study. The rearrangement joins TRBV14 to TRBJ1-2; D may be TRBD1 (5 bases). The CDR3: CASSQDKGRTYGYTF. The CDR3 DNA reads TGTGCCAGCAGCCAAGATAAGGGGCGGACCTATGGCTACACCTTC.